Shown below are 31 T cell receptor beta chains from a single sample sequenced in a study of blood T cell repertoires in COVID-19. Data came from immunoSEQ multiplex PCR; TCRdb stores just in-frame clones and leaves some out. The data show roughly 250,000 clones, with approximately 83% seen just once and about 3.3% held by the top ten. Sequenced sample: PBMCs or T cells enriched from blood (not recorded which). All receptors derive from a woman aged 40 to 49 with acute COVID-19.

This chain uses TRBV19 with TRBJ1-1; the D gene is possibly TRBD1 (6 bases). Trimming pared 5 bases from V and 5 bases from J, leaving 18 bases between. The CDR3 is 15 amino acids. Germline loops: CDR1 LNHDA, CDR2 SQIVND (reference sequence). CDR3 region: CASSVPTGSGTEAFF. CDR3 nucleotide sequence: TGTGCCAGTAGTGTCCCTACAGGGTCTGGAACTGAAGCTTTCTTT. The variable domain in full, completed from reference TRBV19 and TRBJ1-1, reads DGGITQSPKYLFRKEGQNVTLSCEQNLNHDAMYWYRQDPGQGLRLIYYSQIVNDFQKGDIAEGYSVSREKKESFPLTVTSAQKNPTAFYLCASSVPTGSGTEAFFGQGTRLTVV.

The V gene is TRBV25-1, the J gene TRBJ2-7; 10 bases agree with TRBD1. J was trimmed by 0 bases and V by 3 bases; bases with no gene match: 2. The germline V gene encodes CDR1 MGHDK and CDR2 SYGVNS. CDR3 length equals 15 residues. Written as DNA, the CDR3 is TGTGCCAGCAGTGAGACAGGGGGCGCCTCCTACGAGCAGTACTTC. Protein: CASSETGGASYEQYF.

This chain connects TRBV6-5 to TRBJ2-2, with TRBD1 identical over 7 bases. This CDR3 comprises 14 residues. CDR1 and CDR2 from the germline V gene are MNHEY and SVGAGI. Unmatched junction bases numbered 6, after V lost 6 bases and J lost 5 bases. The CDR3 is CASSWGQQTGELFF. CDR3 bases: TGTGCCAGCAGCTGGGGACAGCAAACCGGGGAGCTGTTTTTT.

The CDR3 DNA is TGTGCCAGCAGCTTGCGGGGTAGCTATGGCTACACCTTC. Residues: CASSLRGSYGYTF. The chain employs TRBV5-4 and TRBJ1-2; D gene uncertain. The V and J ends lost 1 base and 4 bases respectively, with 8 bases between them. Per the germline V gene, CDR1 is SGHNT and CDR2 is YYREEE (reference sequence). This CDR3 comprises 13 residues. The whole variable domain, remainder taken from reference TRBV5-4 and TRBJ1-2, is ETGVTQSPTHLIKTRGQQVTLRCSSQSGHNTVSWYQQALGQGPQFIFQYYREEENGRGNFPPRFSGLQFPNYSSELNVNALELDDSALYLCASSLRGSYGYTFGSGTRLTVV.

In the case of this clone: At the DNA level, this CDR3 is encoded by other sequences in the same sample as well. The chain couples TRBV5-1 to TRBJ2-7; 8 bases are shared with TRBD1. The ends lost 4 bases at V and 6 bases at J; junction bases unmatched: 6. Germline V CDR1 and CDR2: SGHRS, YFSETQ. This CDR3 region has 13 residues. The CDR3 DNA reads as TGCGCCAGCAGCCCCGGACAGGGTGGCGAGCAGTACTTC. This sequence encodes CASSPGQGGEQYF.

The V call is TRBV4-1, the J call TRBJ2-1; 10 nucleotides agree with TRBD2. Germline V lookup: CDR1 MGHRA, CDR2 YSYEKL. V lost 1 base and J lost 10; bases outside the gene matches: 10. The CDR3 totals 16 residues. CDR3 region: CASSQVTSGTLTEQFF. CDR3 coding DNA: TGCGCCAGCAGCCAAGTAACTAGCGGGACCCTCACCGAGCAGTTCTTC.

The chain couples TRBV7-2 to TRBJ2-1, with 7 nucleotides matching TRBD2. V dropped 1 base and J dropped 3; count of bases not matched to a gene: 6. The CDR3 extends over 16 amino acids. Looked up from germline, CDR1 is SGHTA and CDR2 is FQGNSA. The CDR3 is CASSLVAGASYNEQFF. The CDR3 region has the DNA TGTGCCAGCAGCTTAGTCGCGGGAGCTAGCTACAATGAGCAGTTCTTC.

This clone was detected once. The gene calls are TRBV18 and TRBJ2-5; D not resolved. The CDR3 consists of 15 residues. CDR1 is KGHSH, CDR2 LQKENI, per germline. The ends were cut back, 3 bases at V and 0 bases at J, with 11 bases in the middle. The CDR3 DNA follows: TGTGCCAGCTCACCGTCCTCCGACTACCAAGAGACCCAGTACTTC. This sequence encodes CASSPSSDYQETQYF.

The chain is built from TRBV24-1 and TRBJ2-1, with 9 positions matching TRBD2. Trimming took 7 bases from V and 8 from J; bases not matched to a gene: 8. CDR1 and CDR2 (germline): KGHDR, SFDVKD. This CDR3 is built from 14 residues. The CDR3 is CATSALRTSDEQFF. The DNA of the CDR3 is TGTGCCACCAGCGCCCTAAGGACTAGCGATGAGCAGTTCTTC.

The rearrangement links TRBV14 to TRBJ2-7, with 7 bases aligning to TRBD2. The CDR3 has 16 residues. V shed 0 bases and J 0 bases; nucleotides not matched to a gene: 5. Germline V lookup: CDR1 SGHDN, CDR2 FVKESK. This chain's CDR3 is CASSQESSSGSYEQYF. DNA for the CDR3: TGTGCCAGCAGCCAAGAGTCTTCTAGCGGCTCCTACGAGCAGTACTTC.

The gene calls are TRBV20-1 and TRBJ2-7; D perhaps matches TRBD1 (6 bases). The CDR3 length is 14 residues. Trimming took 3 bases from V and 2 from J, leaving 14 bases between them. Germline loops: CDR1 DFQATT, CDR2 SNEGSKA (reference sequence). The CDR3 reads CSASQQGNPYEQYF. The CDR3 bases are TGCAGTGCTAGTCAACAGGGTAACCCCTACGAGCAGTACTTC.

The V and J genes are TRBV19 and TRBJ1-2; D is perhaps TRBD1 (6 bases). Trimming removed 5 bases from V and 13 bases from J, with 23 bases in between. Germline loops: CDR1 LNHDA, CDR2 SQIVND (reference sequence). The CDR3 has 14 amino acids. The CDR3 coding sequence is TGTGCCAGTAGTGCGGACAGTGCTGGGCTTTTTGGCACCTTC. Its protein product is CASSADSAGLFGTF.

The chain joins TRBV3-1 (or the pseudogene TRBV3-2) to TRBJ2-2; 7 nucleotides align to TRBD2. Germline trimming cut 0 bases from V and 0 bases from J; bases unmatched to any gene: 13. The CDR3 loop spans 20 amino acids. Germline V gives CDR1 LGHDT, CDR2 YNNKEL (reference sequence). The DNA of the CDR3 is TGTGCCAGCAGCCAAGAGACAAACTTAGCGGGCTTAACGAACACCGGGGAGCTGTTTTTT. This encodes CASSQETNLAGLTNTGELFF.

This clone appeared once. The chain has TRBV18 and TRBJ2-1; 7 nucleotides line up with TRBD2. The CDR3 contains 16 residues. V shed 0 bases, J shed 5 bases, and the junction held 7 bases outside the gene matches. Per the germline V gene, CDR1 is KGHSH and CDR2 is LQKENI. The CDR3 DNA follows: TGTGCCAGCTCACCACCTGCGGGAGTAGTCCACAATGAGCAGTTCTTC. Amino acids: CASSPPAGVVHNEQFF.

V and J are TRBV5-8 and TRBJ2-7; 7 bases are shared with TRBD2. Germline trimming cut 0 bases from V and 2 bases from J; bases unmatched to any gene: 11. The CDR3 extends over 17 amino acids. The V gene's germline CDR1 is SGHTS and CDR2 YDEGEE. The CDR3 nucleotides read TGTGCCAGCAGCTTGGCCCTGGGGGGGACCTCCGCCTACGAGCAGTACTTC. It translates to CASSLALGGTSAYEQYF.

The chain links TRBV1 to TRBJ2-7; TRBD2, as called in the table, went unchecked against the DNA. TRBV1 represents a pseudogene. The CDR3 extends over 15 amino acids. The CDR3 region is CTSSQDRERLYEQYF. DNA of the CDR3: TGCACCAGCAGCCAAGATCGAGAGCGGTTATACGAGCAGTACTTC.

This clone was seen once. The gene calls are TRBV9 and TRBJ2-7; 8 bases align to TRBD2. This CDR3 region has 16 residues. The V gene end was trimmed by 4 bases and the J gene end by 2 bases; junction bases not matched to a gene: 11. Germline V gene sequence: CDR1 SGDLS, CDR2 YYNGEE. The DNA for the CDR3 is TGTGCCAGCAGCTGGGGGTGGGGTAGCGGGGCCTACGAGCAGTACTTC. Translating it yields CASSWGWGSGAYEQYF.

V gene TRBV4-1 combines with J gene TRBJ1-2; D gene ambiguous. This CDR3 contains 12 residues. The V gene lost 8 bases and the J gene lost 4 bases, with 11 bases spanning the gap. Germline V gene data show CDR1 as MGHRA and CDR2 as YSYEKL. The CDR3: CASGGQPYGYTF. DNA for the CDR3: TGCGCCAGCGGTGGGCAGCCCTATGGCTACACCTTC.

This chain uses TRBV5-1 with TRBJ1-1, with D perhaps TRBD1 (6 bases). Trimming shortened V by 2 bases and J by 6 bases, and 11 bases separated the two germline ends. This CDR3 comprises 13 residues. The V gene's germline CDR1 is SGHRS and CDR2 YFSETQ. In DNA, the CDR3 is TGCGCCAGCAGCTTCAGGGGTGGCCCTGAAGCTTTCTTT. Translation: CASSFRGGPEAFF.

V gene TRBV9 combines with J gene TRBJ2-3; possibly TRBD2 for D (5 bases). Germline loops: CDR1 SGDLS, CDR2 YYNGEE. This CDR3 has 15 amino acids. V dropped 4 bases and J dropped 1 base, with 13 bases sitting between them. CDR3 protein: CASSSRGGGTDTQYF. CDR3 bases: TGTGCCAGCAGCTCTAGAGGAGGAGGCACAGATACGCAGTATTTT.

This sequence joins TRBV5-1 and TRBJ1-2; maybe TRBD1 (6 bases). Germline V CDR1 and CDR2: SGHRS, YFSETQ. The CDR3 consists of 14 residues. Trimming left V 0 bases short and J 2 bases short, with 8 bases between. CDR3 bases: TGCGCCAGCAGCTTGGGGGACATCAACTATGGCTACACCTTC. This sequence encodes CASSLGDINYGYTF.

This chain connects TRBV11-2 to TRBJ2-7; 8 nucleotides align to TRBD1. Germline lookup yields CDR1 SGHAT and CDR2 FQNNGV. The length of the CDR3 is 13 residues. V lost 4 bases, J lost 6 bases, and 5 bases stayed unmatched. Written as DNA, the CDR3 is TGTGCCAGCAGCTCCTTAACAGGGGGCGAGCAGTACTTC. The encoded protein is CASSSLTGGEQYF.

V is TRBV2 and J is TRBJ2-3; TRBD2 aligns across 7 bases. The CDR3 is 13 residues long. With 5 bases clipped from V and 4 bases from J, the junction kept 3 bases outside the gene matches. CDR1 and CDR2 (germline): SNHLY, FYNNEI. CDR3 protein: CASSLTSADTQYF. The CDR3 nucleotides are TGTGCCAGCAGTCTAACTAGCGCAGATACGCAGTATTTT. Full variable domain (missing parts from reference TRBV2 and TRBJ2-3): EPEVTQTPSHQVTQMGQEVILRCVPISNHLYFYWYRQILGQKVEFLVSFYNNEISEKSEIFDDQFSVERPDGSNFTLKIRSTKLEDSAMYFCASSLTSADTQYFGPGTRLTVL.

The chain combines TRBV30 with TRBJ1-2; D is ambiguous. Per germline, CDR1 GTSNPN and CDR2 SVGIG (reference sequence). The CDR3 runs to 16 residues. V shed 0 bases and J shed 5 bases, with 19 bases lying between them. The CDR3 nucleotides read TGTGCCTGGAGTGTAGGCGGAGAGCAACTGAATTATGGCTACACCTTC. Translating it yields CAWSVGGEQLNYGYTF.

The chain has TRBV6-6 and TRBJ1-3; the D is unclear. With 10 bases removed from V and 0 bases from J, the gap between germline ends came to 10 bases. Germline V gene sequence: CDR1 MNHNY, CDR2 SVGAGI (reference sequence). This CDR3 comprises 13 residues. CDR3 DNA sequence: TGTGCCACCCACCCGGGCTCTGGAAACACCATATATTTT. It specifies CATHPGSGNTIYF.

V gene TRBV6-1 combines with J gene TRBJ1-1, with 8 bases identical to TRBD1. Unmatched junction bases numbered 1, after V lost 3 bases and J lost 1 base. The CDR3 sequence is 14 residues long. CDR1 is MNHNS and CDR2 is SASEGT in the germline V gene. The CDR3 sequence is CASSETGANTEAFF. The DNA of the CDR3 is TGTGCCAGCAGTGAGACAGGGGCGAACACTGAAGCTTTCTTT.

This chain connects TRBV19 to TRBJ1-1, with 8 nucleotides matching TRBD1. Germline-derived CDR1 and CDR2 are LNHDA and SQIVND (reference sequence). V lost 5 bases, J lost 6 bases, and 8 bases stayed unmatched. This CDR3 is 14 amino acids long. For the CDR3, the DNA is TGTGCCAGTAGTCCCTGGGACAGGCGACCTGAAGCTTTCTTT. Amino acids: CASSPWDRRPEAFF.

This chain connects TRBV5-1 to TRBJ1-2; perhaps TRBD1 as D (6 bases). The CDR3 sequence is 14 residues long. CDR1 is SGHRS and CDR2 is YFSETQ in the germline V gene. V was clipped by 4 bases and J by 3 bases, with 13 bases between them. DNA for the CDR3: TGCGCCAGCAGCCCCTCTGGGGGCGACTATGGCTACACCTTC. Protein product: CASSPSGGDYGYTF.

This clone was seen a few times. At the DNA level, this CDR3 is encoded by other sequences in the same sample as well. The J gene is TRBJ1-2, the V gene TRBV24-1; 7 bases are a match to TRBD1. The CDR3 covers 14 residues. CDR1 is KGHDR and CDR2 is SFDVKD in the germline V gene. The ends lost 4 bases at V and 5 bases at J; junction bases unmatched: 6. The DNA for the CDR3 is TGTGCCACCAGTGACCGAGGGGGCAGGTATGGCTACACCTTC. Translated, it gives CATSDRGGRYGYTF.

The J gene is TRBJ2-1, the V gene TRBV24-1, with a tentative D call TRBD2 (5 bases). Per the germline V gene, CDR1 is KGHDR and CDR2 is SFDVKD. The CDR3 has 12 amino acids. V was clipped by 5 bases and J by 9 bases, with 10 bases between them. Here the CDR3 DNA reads TGTGCCACCAGTGCCGGGGTAGGTGAGCAGTTCTTC. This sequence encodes CATSAGVGEQFF.

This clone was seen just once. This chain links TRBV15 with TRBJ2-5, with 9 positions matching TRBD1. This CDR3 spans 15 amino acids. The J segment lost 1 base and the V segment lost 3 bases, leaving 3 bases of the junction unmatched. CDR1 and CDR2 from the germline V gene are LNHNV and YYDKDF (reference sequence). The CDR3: CATSRGTGPQETQYF. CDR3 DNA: TGTGCCACCAGCAGGGGGACAGGGCCCCAAGAGACCCAGTACTTC. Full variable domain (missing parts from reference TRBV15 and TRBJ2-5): DAMVIQNPRYQVTQFGKPVTLSCSQTLNHNVMYWYQQKSSQAPKLLFHYYDKDFNNEADTPDNFQSRRPNTSFCFLDIRSPGLGDTAMYLCATSRGTGPQETQYFGPGTRLLVL.